This entry lists 32 T cell receptor beta chains sequenced from one sample in a study of blood T cell repertoires in COVID-19. The data were produced by immunoSEQ multiplex PCR, yet TCRdb's version contains in-frame clones alone and is incomplete. The sample includes about 270,000 clones, about 82% of them seen just once. Material for sequencing was peripheral blood. These receptors were taken from a woman between 50 and 59 years old with active or convalescent COVID-19.

This clone was detected only a few times. This chain links TRBV4-1 with TRBJ1-5; 7 nucleotides line up with TRBD1. V dropped 4 bases and J dropped 7; count of bases not matched to a gene: 19. The CDR3 length is 18 residues. The germline gives CDR1 MGHRA, CDR2 YSYEKL. The CDR3 region is CASSRWTPGQTGRQPQHF. CDR3 bases: TGCGCCAGCAGCCGATGGACTCCGGGACAGACAGGTAGGCAGCCCCAGCATTTT.

This clone was seen once. Other DNA sequences within the sample encode an identical CDR3. The chain carries TRBV9 and TRBJ1-1; D is perhaps TRBD1 (5 bases). Between the trimmed V and J ends, which lost 0 bases and 1 base, there was a span of 10 bases. The CDR3 is made up of 15 amino acids. Germline CDR1 reads SGDLS; CDR2 reads YYNGEE. CDR3 amino acids: CASSVGAGQNTEAFF. CDR3 nucleotide sequence: TGTGCCAGCAGCGTAGGTGCAGGGCAGAACACTGAAGCTTTCTTT.

This chain links TRBV18 with TRBJ2-2; TRBD1 matches at 10 bases. The ends lost 1 base at V and 4 bases at J; junction bases unmatched: 12. The CDR3 contains 19 residues. Germline CDR1 and CDR2: KGHSH and LQKENI. The CDR3 DNA reads as TGTGCCAGCTCACCACGACAGGGGGCCCATGGAACTGGCACCGGGGAGCTGTTTTTT. It translates to CASSPRQGAHGTGTGELFF.

This chain uses TRBV5-1 with TRBJ2-7; TRBD1 matches 8 bases. The germline gives CDR1 SGHRS, CDR2 YFSETQ. The CDR3 runs 15 residues. Trimming cost V 0 bases and J 2 bases; bases outside gene matches: 4. Here the CDR3 DNA reads TGCGCCAGCAGCTTGGTGGGACAGGTCGCCTACGAGCAGTACTTC. It codes for CASSLVGQVAYEQYF.

The chain is built from TRBV7-6 and TRBJ2-7; D may be TRBD2 (5 bases). The V end was cut by 0 bases, the J end by 3 bases, with 18 bases between. In germline, CDR1 is SGHVS, CDR2 FNYEAQ. This CDR3 is 17 amino acids long. CDR3 in DNA: TGTGCCAGCAGCTTAGCCCTAGGCGGAGGACCGGGCTACGAGCAGTACTTC. This gives the protein CASSLALGGGPGYEQYF.

The chain uses TRBV9 and TRBJ1-1, with TRBD1 as a possible D gene (6 bases). Per the germline V gene, CDR1 is SGDLS and CDR2 is YYNGEE. CDR3 length equals 14 residues. V dropped 3 bases and J dropped 5 bases, with 14 bases sitting between them. The CDR3 region has the DNA TGTGCCAGCAGCGAGAGTACAGGGAAGACTGAAGCTTTCTTT. It translates to CASSESTGKTEAFF.

The chain employs TRBV19 and TRBJ1-1, with D possibly TRBD1 on 6 matching bases. The CDR3 extends over 13 amino acids. The V gene's germline CDR1 is LNHDA and CDR2 SQIVND (reference sequence). V gave up 5 bases and J gave up 4 bases, with 11 bases separating them. The DNA of the CDR3 is TGTGCCAGTAGTCCCCGAGGGGGCACTGAAGCTTTCTTT. Translating it yields CASSPRGGTEAFF.

This chain connects TRBV29-1 to TRBJ1-1; 8 nucleotides match TRBD1. The ends lost 7 bases at V and 0 bases at J; junction bases unmatched: 7. The CDR3 runs 14 residues. Per germline, CDR1 SQVTM and CDR2 ANQGSEA. The CDR3 DNA sequence: TGCAGCGCCACCCGGACAGGGATGAACACTGAAGCTTTCTTT. This gives the protein CSATRTGMNTEAFF.

This chain joins TRBV28 and TRBJ1-1, with 7 bases matching TRBD1. CDR3 length: 16 residues. Germline V CDR1 and CDR2: MDHEN, SYDVKM. The V segment lost 1 base and the J segment 1 base; nucleotides outside the gene matches: 6. The DNA for the CDR3 is TGTGCCAGCAGTTTATTAGGGGGCAGGGGGAACACTGAAGCTTTCTTT. It translates to CASSLLGGRGNTEAFF.

The chain combines TRBV12-3 or TRBV12-4 with TRBJ1-5; 7 bases are a match to TRBD1. This CDR3 spans 13 amino acids. With 8 bases clipped from V and 7 bases from J, the junction kept 8 bases outside the gene matches. DNA of the CDR3: TGTGCCAGCCGGGACAGTAACGCCCAGCCCCAGCATTTT. It codes for CASRDSNAQPQHF.

This chain connects TRBV6-6 to TRBJ2-1; TRBD1 is a possible D gene (7 bases). The CDR3 runs to 16 residues. With 2 bases removed from V and 4 bases from J, the gap between germline ends came to 15 bases. The germline V gene has CDR1 MNHNY and CDR2 SVGAGI (reference sequence). The CDR3 nucleotides read TGTGCCAGCAGTTACGCGCGGGACAGAAGGTACAATGAGCAGTTCTTC. This encodes CASSYARDRRYNEQFF.

The chain has TRBV2 and TRBJ2-1, with TRBD2 as a possible D gene (5 bases). The ends were cut back, 3 bases at V and 12 bases at J, with 24 bases in the middle. The germline V gene has CDR1 SNHLY and CDR2 FYNNEI. The CDR3 has 16 amino acids. The CDR3 DNA is TGTGCCAGCAGTGAGATAGGGTTTATATCGGGGTGGAGGCAGTTCTTC. Amino acid sequence: CASSEIGFISGWRQFF. Complete variable domain (other parts from reference TRBV2 and TRBJ2-1): EPEVTQTPSHQVTQMGQEVILRCVPISNHLYFYWYRQILGQKVEFLVSFYNNEISEKSEIFDDQFSVERPDGSNFTLKIRSTKLEDSAMYFCASSEIGFISGWRQFFGPGTRLTVL.

This rearrangement joins TRBV14 to TRBJ2-1; the match to TRBD2 covers 11 bases. The CDR3 has 15 residues. CDR1 and CDR2 (germline): SGHDN, FVKESK. V trimming: 4 bases; J trimming: 10 bases; junction bases outside the gene matches: 9. The CDR3 is CASSLKTSGRDEQFF. The CDR3 DNA is TGTGCCAGCAGCCTAAAAACTAGCGGGAGAGACGAGCAGTTCTTC. The variable domain in full, completed from reference TRBV14 and TRBJ2-1, reads EAGVTQFPSHSVIEKGQTVTLRCDPISGHDNLYWYRRVMGKEIKFLLHFVKESKQDESGMPNNRFLAERTGGTYSTLKVQPAELEDSGVYFCASSLKTSGRDEQFFGPGTRLTVL.

The V and J genes are TRBV5-1 and TRBJ2-2, with 13 bases matching TRBD2. Germline V gene lookup returns CDR1 SGHRS and CDR2 YFSETQ. Trimming cost V 4 bases and J 10 bases; bases outside gene matches: 10. The CDR3 sequence is 16 residues long. CDR3 region: CASSPWTSGRSEELFF. The CDR3 DNA follows: TGCGCCAGCAGCCCGTGGACTAGCGGGAGATCCGAGGAGCTGTTTTTT.

The CDR3 sequence is CASSESLAGFYEQYF. The CDR3 DNA reads as TGTGCCAGCAGTGAATCCCTAGCGGGATTTTACGAGCAGTACTTC. This sequence joins TRBV2 and TRBJ2-7, with TRBD2 matching over 9 bases. This CDR3 has 15 amino acids. Germline CDR1 reads SNHLY; CDR2 reads FYNNEI. The ends lost 2 bases at V and 4 bases at J; junction bases unmatched: 6.

The rearrangement joins TRBV20-1 to TRBJ2-7; 7 bases are a match to TRBD1. This CDR3 has 11 residues. V shed 6 bases, J shed 5 bases, and the junction held 4 bases outside the gene matches. Germline CDR1 DFQATT, CDR2 SNEGSKA (reference sequence). CDR3 nucleotides: TGCAGTGCCAAGGGGACAGACGAGCAGTACTTC. The encoded protein is CSAKGTDEQYF.

J is TRBJ2-7 and V is TRBV11-2; D may be TRBD1 (7 bases). Trimming shortened V by 0 bases and J by 3 bases, and 12 bases separated the two germline ends. Germline CDR1 reads SGHAT; CDR2 reads FQNNGV. The CDR3 runs 15 residues. CDR3 in DNA: TGTGCCAGCAGCTTAGAACGCGGGACAGTCTACGAGCAGTACTTC. Amino acid sequence: CASSLERGTVYEQYF.

The rearrangement joins TRBV28 to TRBJ2-1; perhaps TRBD1 as D (6 bases). In germline, CDR1 is MDHEN, CDR2 SYDVKM. Trimming removed 1 base from V and 0 bases from J, with 16 bases in between. There are 18 residues in the CDR3. CDR3 bases: TGTGCCAGCAGTTTATTCCCGAGAAGACAGGCCTCCTACAATGAGCAGTTCTTC. Translating it yields CASSLFPRRQASYNEQFF.

This clone has only one observation. V is TRBV27 and J is TRBJ1-2, with TRBD1 matching 10 bases. The V gene end was trimmed by 5 bases and the J gene end by 1 base; junction bases not matched to a gene: 7. Germline values: CDR1 MNHEY, CDR2 SMNVEV (reference sequence). This CDR3 has 16 amino acids. The CDR3 spells CASSPRDRGGNYGYTF. As DNA, the CDR3 is TGTGCCAGCAGTCCGAGGGACAGGGGTGGTAACTATGGCTACACCTTC.

This clone was detected once. V usage is TRBV30 and J usage is TRBJ2-3; D ambiguous. CDR1 GTSNPN and CDR2 SVGIG come from the germline V gene (reference sequence). This CDR3 is built from 12 residues. Between the trimmed V and J ends, which lost 3 bases and 0 bases, there was a span of 4 bases. In DNA, the CDR3 is TGTGCCTGGAGCGTCAGCACAGATACGCAGTATTTT. It specifies CAWSVSTDTQYF.

The chain is built from TRBV28 and TRBJ1-2, with TRBD1 matching 9 bases. CDR1 is MDHEN and CDR2 is SYDVKM in the germline V gene. Germline trimming cut 5 bases from V and 7 bases from J; bases unmatched to any gene: 8. The CDR3 has 14 amino acids. As DNA, the CDR3 is TGTGCCAGCAGTCTTGGGGGACAGGGCGGTGGCTACACCTTC. It yields the protein CASSLGGQGGGYTF.

The chain has TRBV30 and TRBJ2-1, with 9 nucleotides matching TRBD1. Per the germline V gene, CDR1 is GTSNPN and CDR2 is SVGIG (reference sequence). The CDR3 runs to 13 residues. With V trimmed by 8 bases and J by 4 bases, 6 bases remained unmatched. CDR3 loop: CAGDRVEYNEQFF. CDR3 nucleotide sequence: TGTGCCGGGGACAGGGTGGAATACAATGAGCAGTTCTTC.

CDR3 coding DNA: TGTGCCAGAGGACAGGGGTCGCGCACCGGGGAGCTGTTTTTT. This translates into CARGQGSRTGELFF. This rearrangement joins TRBV2 to TRBJ2-2, with 9 bases that match TRBD1. From germline, CDR1 is SNHLY and CDR2 FYNNEI. Trimming removed 9 bases from V and 4 bases from J; junction bases left unmatched: 6. The CDR3 is made up of 14 amino acids.

CDR3 region: CASSPRTAYNEQFF. The CDR3 region has the DNA TGTGCCAGCAGTCCCCGGACAGCCTACAATGAGCAGTTCTTC. The chain recombines TRBV27 with TRBJ2-1; possibly TRBD1 for D (6 bases). Between the trimmed V and J ends, which lost 5 bases and 2 bases, there was a span of 10 bases. The CDR3 is 14 amino acids. CDR1 MNHEY and CDR2 SMNVEV come from the germline V gene (reference sequence).

This chain links TRBV6-5 with TRBJ2-1, with 8 bases aligning to TRBD2. CDR3 size: 15 residues. Germline CDR1 MNHEY, CDR2 SVGAGI. Trimming took 5 bases from V and 5 from J; bases not matched to a gene: 8. The CDR3 protein is CASSQSGLDNNEQFF. CDR3 coding DNA: TGTGCCAGCAGTCAATCGGGACTAGATAACAATGAGCAGTTCTTC.

V is TRBV3-1 (or the pseudogene TRBV3-2) and J is TRBJ2-2, with TRBD1 matching over 10 bases. V trimming: 4 bases; J trimming: 5 bases; junction bases outside the gene matches: 7. The CDR3 contains 16 residues. The germline V gene has CDR1 LGHDT and CDR2 YNNKEL (reference sequence). The DNA for the CDR3 is TGTGCCAGCAGCCGCCGGGACAGGGGTACGACCGGGGAGCTGTTTTTT. Its translation is CASSRRDRGTTGELFF.

Remarks on this clone: This specimen includes other DNA sequences encoding the same CDR3. The chain carries TRBV28 and TRBJ1-2; the D gene is possibly TRBD1 (6 bases). This CDR3 contains 12 residues. The V gene lost 6 bases and the J gene lost 4 bases, with 9 bases spanning the gap. Germline V gives CDR1 MDHEN, CDR2 SYDVKM. CDR3 bases: TGTGCCAGCAGACAGGGTGGCTATGGCTACACCTTC. This gives the protein CASRQGGYGYTF.

This chain joins TRBV19 and TRBJ2-5, with TRBD2 identical over 10 bases. The CDR3 is 18 residues long. V gave up 0 bases and J gave up 0 bases; unmatched junction bases: 7. Looked up from germline, CDR1 is LNHDA and CDR2 is SQIVND (reference sequence). The CDR3 here is CASSIEFESGGDQETQYF. The CDR3 bases are TGTGCCAGTAGTATAGAGTTTGAGAGCGGGGGGGACCAAGAGACCCAGTACTTC.

V gene TRBV28 combines with J gene TRBJ2-3; TRBD2 matches at 9 bases. Germline V gene lookup returns CDR1 MDHEN and CDR2 SYDVKM. There are 20 residues in the CDR3. V dropped 0 bases and J dropped 1; count of bases not matched to a gene: 14. The CDR3 coding sequence is TGTGCCAGCAGTTTATGGGGAATTGGGGCTAGCGGGAAAGGCACAGATACGCAGTATTTT. Translation gives CASSLWGIGASGKGTDTQYF.

The chain recombines TRBV6-4 with TRBJ1-1; unclear D gene. The V gene lost 0 bases and the J gene lost 4 bases, with 6 bases spanning the gap. CDR1 is MRHNA, CDR2 SNTAGT, per germline. This CDR3 is built from 13 residues. The CDR3 reads CASSDSSGTEAFF. The CDR3 nucleotides read TGTGCCAGCAGTGACTCGAGTGGCACTGAAGCTTTCTTT.

The rearrangement uses TRBV18 and TRBJ2-4, with 7 bases fitting TRBD2. This CDR3 contains 21 residues. Germline loops: CDR1 KGHSH, CDR2 LQKENI. With 1 base clipped from V and 1 base from J, the junction kept 19 bases outside the gene matches. In nucleotides, the CDR3 is TGTGCCAGCTCACCACTCCCCCAAGCTCGCGGGAGTCGGGGGGCCAAAAACATTCAGTACTTC. Protein sequence: CASSPLPQARGSRGAKNIQYF.

The rearrangement joins TRBV2 to TRBJ2-7, with D tentatively TRBD2 (6 bases). Germline V gives CDR1 SNHLY, CDR2 FYNNEI. Trimming stripped 5 bases from V and 3 bases from J, with 17 bases between. The CDR3 runs 15 residues. This chain's CDR3 is CASSPGRRDLYEQYF. CDR3 nucleotide sequence: TGTGCCAGCAGTCCGGGCCGGCGGGACCTCTACGAGCAGTACTTC.